This T cell receptor (beta chain) was sequenced in a study of cytomegalovirus exposure and HLA in healthy donors. Study-wide results and limits: Roughly uniform sequencing depth across donors was assumed, possibly incorrectly. CMV serostatus was the sole immune exposure information available. Later analysis identified several of the most significant clusters that appeared linked to common viral pathogens. Using the classifier, cytomegalovirus status was reportedly diagnosed with high specificity and sensitivity.

PCR employed 60 Vbeta and 13 Jbeta primers. TCRdb's copy holds only in-frame clones and misses some; the assay was immunoSEQ multiplex PCR. This sample carries 100,000 to 150,000 clones, 76% of them seen once, and the ten largest clones take about 1.8%. The germline CDR1 and CDR2 sequences are MNHNS and SASEGT. CDR3 size: 14 residues. V shed 6 bases and J 3 bases; nucleotides not matched to a gene: 8. On this clone: Its antigen is not known.

The rearrangement links TRBV6-1 to TRBJ2-7; TRBD1 matches 7 bases. The receptor was isolated from a man aged 50 to 60 in good health and CMV-seronegative. Sequencing was carried out using PBMCs. The CDR3 here is CASRREAGGYEQYF. As DNA, the CDR3 is TGTGCCAGCAGACGAGAGGCAGGGGGCTACGAGCAGTACTTC.